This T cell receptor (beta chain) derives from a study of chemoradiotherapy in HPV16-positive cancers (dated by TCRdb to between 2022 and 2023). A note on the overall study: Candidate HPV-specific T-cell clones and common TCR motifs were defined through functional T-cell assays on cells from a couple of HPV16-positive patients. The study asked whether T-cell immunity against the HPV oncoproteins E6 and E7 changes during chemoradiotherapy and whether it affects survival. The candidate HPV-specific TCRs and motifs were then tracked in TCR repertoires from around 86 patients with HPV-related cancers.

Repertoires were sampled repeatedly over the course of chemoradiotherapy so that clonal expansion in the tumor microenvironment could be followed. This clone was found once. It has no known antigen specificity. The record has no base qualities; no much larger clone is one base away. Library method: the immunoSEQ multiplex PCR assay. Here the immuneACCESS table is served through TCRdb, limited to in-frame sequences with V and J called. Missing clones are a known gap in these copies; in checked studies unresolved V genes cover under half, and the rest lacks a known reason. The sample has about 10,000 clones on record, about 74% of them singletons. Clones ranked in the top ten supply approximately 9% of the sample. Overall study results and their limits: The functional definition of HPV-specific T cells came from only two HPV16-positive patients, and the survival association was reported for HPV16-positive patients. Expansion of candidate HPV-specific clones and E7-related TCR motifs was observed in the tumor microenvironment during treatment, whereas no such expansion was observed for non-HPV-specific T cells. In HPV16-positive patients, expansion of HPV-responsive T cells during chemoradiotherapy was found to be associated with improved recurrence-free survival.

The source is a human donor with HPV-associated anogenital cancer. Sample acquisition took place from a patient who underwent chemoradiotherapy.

The DNA is as follows: TGTGCCAGCAGCTTAGGCCGGGACAGGGTAAATTACGAGCAGTACTTC. This gives the protein CASSLGRDRVNYEQYF. This chain joins TRBV7-9 to TRBJ2-7; TRBD1 fits 9 bases in the junction. V ends up 1 base short and J 4 bases short, with an unmatched junction base count of 8. From the cysteine up to the phenylalanine, the CDR3 has a length of 16 residues. CDR3 DNA is the only sequence kept; it has 48 bases, read in frame from the first base. For CDR1 and CDR2, the germline V gene (reference sequence) lists SEHNR and FQNEAQ.